This T cell receptor beta chain was found in a study of CD8 T cells in ankylosing spondylitis. This clonotype showed up many times. Its antigen is currently unknown. Study-wide findings and caveats: In ankylosing spondylitis blood, a motif of 7 to 9 highly homologous TCR beta variants appeared characteristic.

Making the TCR beta libraries involved quantitative 5'-RACE with molecular barcodes. TCRdb called the 5' RACE reads again in MiXCR, with one record for every CDR3 protein. The table lists around 890,000 distinct CDR3 sequences, about 12% of them singletons. Sequenced input: blood, either unsorted or a sorted T cell fraction (not recorded which). The clonotype originates from a male donor with ankylosing spondylitis.

CDR3 protein: CASSLEGNTEAFF. As DNA, the CDR3 is TGTGCCAGCAGCTTAGAGGGGAACACTGAAGCTTTCTTT. The V call is TRBV7-9, the J call TRBJ1-1; no definite D call. V was shortened by 1 base and J by 1 base, with 4 bases between the two germline ends. The CDR3 runs 13 residues. CDR1 and CDR2 from the germline V gene are SEHNR and FQNEAQ (reference sequence).